The 19 T cell receptor beta chains below come from one sample, sequenced in a study of T cells in localized non-small cell lung cancer. Clones were read by immunoSEQ multiplex PCR, and TCRdb kept only the in-frame ones, dropping some. Of about 33,000 clones listed, 86% were seen once; the top ten hold roughly 4.2%. Sequenced material: peripheral blood, taken before any cancer treatment. The source of these receptors is a male donor aged 60 or over with stage III lung adenocarcinoma.

The chain links TRBV7-2 to TRBJ1-2; D is uncertain. Trimming took 1 base from V and 3 from J, leaving 21 bases between them. This CDR3 region has 18 residues. Germline V gene lookup returns CDR1 SGHTA and CDR2 FQGNSA. CDR3 DNA: TGTGCCAGCAGCTTAGTGCGGATGCGGGCCAGAGCCCACTATGGCTACACCTTC. Translating gives CASSLVRMRARAHYGYTF.

The chain has TRBV6-6 and TRBJ1-2; D is ambiguous. The V and J ends lost 4 bases and 6 bases respectively, with 15 bases between them. The CDR3 consists of 14 residues. Germline V gene lookup returns CDR1 MNHNY and CDR2 SVGAGI (reference sequence). As DNA, the CDR3 is TGTGCCAGCAGTTCCCCTCGGGGTACGAATGGCTACACCTTC. Residues: CASSSPRGTNGYTF.

This chain joins TRBV19 and TRBJ2-3; D remains unclear. The CDR3 runs 14 residues. CDR1 LNHDA and CDR2 SQIVND come from the germline V gene (reference sequence). V lost 5 bases, J lost 9 bases, and 18 bases lay in between. As DNA, the CDR3 is TGTGCCAGTAGTTCCTCCCGACCGGCCGGGACGCAGTATTTT. Its protein is CASSSSRPAGTQYF.

The chain links TRBV28 to TRBJ1-5; 10 bases align to TRBD1. The CDR3 is 14 residues long. J was trimmed by 7 bases and V by 4 bases; bases with no gene match: 4. CDR1 and CDR2 from the germline V gene are MDHEN and SYDVKM. CDR3 residues: CASSSTGGAQPQHF. The CDR3 coding sequence is TGTGCCAGCAGTTCGACAGGGGGCGCACAGCCCCAGCATTTT.

This chain connects TRBV10-1 to TRBJ2-3; D gene uncertain. The CDR3 runs to 13 residues. Germline CDR1 reads WNHNN; CDR2 reads SYGVQD (reference sequence). V was trimmed by 0 bases and J by 3 bases, leaving 4 bases between them. This CDR3 reads CASSESPTDTQYF. Here the CDR3 DNA reads TGCGCCAGCAGTGAGTCCCCTACAGATACGCAGTATTTT.

This chain joins TRBV6-5 and TRBJ1-5; D unresolved. The V end was cut by 2 bases, the J end by 5 bases, with 10 bases between. Germline V gene sequence: CDR1 MNHEY, CDR2 SVGAGI. CDR3 length: 14 amino acids. CDR3 protein: CASSYAWDDQPQHF. In nucleotides, the CDR3 is TGTGCCAGCAGTTACGCGTGGGATGATCAGCCCCAGCATTTT.

The V and J genes are TRBV6-5 and TRBJ2-3; the D is unclear. The CDR3 length is 14 residues. V was shortened by 1 base and J by 1 base, with 6 bases between the two germline ends. Germline-derived CDR1 and CDR2 are MNHEY and SVGAGI. The CDR3 sequence is CASSYYRGTDTQYF. The CDR3 nucleotides are TGTGCCAGCAGTTACTACCGGGGCACAGATACGCAGTATTTT.

The CDR3 DNA is TGTGCCAGCAGTGAAACGAGAGATCAGCCCCAGCATTTT. The encoded protein is CASSETRDQPQHF. J is TRBJ1-5 and V is TRBV6-1; D not resolved. Germline V lookup: CDR1 MNHNS, CDR2 SASEGT. The CDR3 spans 13 residues. With 2 bases removed from V and 5 bases from J, the gap between germline ends came to 7 bases.

The rearrangement uses TRBV15 and TRBJ2-5, with 10 bases matching TRBD2. The CDR3 length is 18 residues. Germline CDR1 is LNHNV and CDR2 is YYDKDF (reference sequence). With 0 bases clipped from V and 2 bases from J, the junction kept 9 bases outside the gene matches. The CDR3 loop reads CATSRDPTSGIGQETQYF. CDR3 sequence (DNA): TGTGCCACCAGCAGAGACCCCACTAGCGGGATTGGGCAAGAGACCCAGTACTTC. The complete variable domain, with remaining parts taken from reference TRBV15 and TRBJ2-5, reads DAMVIQNPRYQVTQFGKPVTLSCSQTLNHNVMYWYQQKSSQAPKLLFHYYDKDFNNEADTPDNFQSRRPNTSFCFLDIRSPGLGDTAMYLCATSRDPTSGIGQETQYFGPGTRLLVL.

The rearrangement uses TRBV5-1 and TRBJ2-3; 9 nucleotides align to TRBD2. The CDR3 runs to 16 residues. V trimming: 0 bases; J trimming: 3 bases; junction bases outside the gene matches: 5. CDR1 is SGHRS, CDR2 YFSETQ, per germline. For the CDR3, the DNA is TGCGCCAGCAGCTTGGTAGCGGGAGACTCGACAGATACGCAGTATTTT. It codes for CASSLVAGDSTDTQYF.

This clone showed up just a few times. The V and J genes are TRBV2 and TRBJ2-7; TRBD2 is a possible D gene (5 bases). V dropped 7 bases and J dropped 6 bases, with 25 bases sitting between them. This CDR3 comprises 16 residues. The germline V gene has CDR1 SNHLY and CDR2 FYNNEI. DNA of the CDR3: TGTGCCAGCACACCGAACTCTATCGGCAGAGCGGTCGAGCAGTACTTC. The encoded protein is CASTPNSIGRAVEQYF.

This clone appeared a few times. The V call is TRBV2, the J call TRBJ2-7, with a possible D match to TRBD1 (6 bases). From germline, CDR1 is SNHLY and CDR2 FYNNEI. V lost 6 bases, J lost 0 bases, and 12 bases lay in between. The CDR3 totals 14 residues. CDR3 sequence (DNA): TGTGCCAGCAGGTCCCAAGGGGGCTCCTACGAGCAGTACTTC. This sequence encodes CASRSQGGSYEQYF.

Only a few counts were recorded for this clone. The chain links TRBV5-1 to TRBJ2-3; no clear D. The CDR3 sequence is 13 residues long. The germline V gene has CDR1 SGHRS and CDR2 YFSETQ. V was clipped by 0 bases and J by 1 base, with 3 bases between them. CDR3 in amino acids: CASSLVGTDTQYF. CDR3 in DNA: TGCGCCAGCAGCTTGGTCGGCACAGATACGCAGTATTTT.

This chain connects TRBV2 to TRBJ2-5; possibly TRBD2 for D (6 bases). In germline, CDR1 is SNHLY, CDR2 FYNNEI. Trimming took 4 bases from V and 1 from J, leaving 13 bases between them. The CDR3 spans 15 residues. The CDR3 region is CASSGGLGIQETQYF. The CDR3 region has the DNA TGTGCCAGCAGTGGGGGACTGGGAATCCAAGAGACCCAGTACTTC. The entire variable domain, with the rest obtained from reference TRBV2 and TRBJ2-5, is as follows: EPEVTQTPSHQVTQMGQEVILRCVPISNHLYFYWYRQILGQKVEFLVSFYNNEISEKSEIFDDQFSVERPDGSNFTLKIRSTKLEDSAMYFCASSGGLGIQETQYFGPGTRLLVL.

V and J are TRBV29-1 and TRBJ2-1; D uncertain. The CDR3 loop spans 12 amino acids. In germline, CDR1 is SQVTM, CDR2 ANQGSEA. Deletions cut 0 bases from V and 7 bases from J, with 7 bases between. The CDR3 region has the DNA TGCAGCGTTGAAGATCCTACGAATGAGCAGTTCTTC. Translating it yields CSVEDPTNEQFF.

A note on this clone: Sequence at one end of the junction differs from germline and may be a read error. This chain connects TRBV9 to TRBJ1-2; 8 bases fit TRBD1. Germline lookup yields CDR1 SGDLS and CDR2 YYNGEE. This CDR3 has 13 residues. CDR3 DNA sequence: TGTGCCGGCAGCCGGACAGGGAACTATGGCTACACCTTC. Translation gives CAGSRTGNYGYTF.

This chain links TRBV4-2 with TRBJ2-7; 8 bases align to TRBD1. This CDR3 comprises 17 residues. CDR1 and CDR2 from the germline V gene are LGHNA and YNFKEQ. J gave up 2 bases and V 0 bases, and 9 bases lay outside the gene matches. CDR3 coding DNA: TGTGCCAGCAGCCAAGAGACGAGGACAGGGTCCCCCTACGAGCAGTACTTC. This codes for CASSQETRTGSPYEQYF.

The rearrangement links TRBV7-2 to TRBJ1-5; no firm D call. CDR1 is SGHTA, CDR2 FQGNSA, per germline. Between the trimmed V and J ends, which lost 5 bases and 1 base, there was a span of 12 bases. The CDR3 is 15 residues long. Here the CDR3 DNA reads TGTGCCAGCAGCCCAGGTATGAGGAGCAATCAGCCCCAGCATTTT. Its translation is CASSPGMRSNQPQHF.

The V gene is TRBV27, the J gene TRBJ1-2; D not resolved. The CDR3 covers 16 residues. The V gene's germline CDR1 is MNHEY and CDR2 SMNVEV (reference sequence). Trimming took off 0 bases at V and 3 bases at J, with 14 bases between the two ends. The CDR3 protein is CASSLSLARFDYGYTF. As DNA, the CDR3 is TGTGCCAGCAGTTTATCTCTCGCCAGGTTCGACTATGGCTACACCTTC.